Presented here are 23 T cell receptor beta chains from one specimen sequenced in a study of blood T cell repertoires in COVID-19. Measured with immunoSEQ multiplex PCR; TCRdb has only the in-frame clones, and not every one. The data hold under 70,000 clones, with around 90% observed a single time. What was sequenced was peripheral blood. These receptors all stem from a man aged 60 to 69 with active COVID-19.

The rearrangement joins TRBV3-1 (or the pseudogene TRBV3-2) to TRBJ1-3, with unresolved D. From germline, CDR1 is LGHDT and CDR2 YNNKEL (reference sequence). The CDR3 runs to 15 residues. V was shortened by 0 bases and J by 0 bases, with 6 bases between the two germline ends. The CDR3 loop reads CASSQDPNSGNTIYF. The DNA of the CDR3 is TGTGCCAGCAGCCAAGACCCCAACTCTGGAAACACCATATATTTT.

The gene calls are TRBV3-1 (or the pseudogene TRBV3-2) and TRBJ2-7; the D gene is possibly TRBD1 (5 bases). Germline values: CDR1 LGHDT, CDR2 YNNKEL (reference sequence). With 1 base removed from V and 8 bases from J, the gap between germline ends came to 12 bases. The CDR3 is made up of 13 amino acids. CDR3 nucleotides: TGTGCCAGCAGCCAAGGATTCCGGACAAAGCAGTACTTC. As protein: CASSQGFRTKQYF.

This chain uses TRBV11-2 with TRBJ2-7; no clear D gene. Germline CDR1 SGHAT, CDR2 FQNNGV. The CDR3 is 16 amino acids. V was clipped by 2 bases and J by 0 bases, with 14 bases between them. The CDR3 DNA sequence: TGTGCCAGCAGCTTATACAATGCCGCCATCTCCTACGAGCAGTACTTC. Its protein is CASSLYNAAISYEQYF. The entire variable domain, with the rest obtained from reference TRBV11-2 and TRBJ2-7, is as follows: EAGVAQSPRYKIIEKRQSVAFWCNPISGHATLYWYQQILGQGPKLLIQFQNNGVVDDSQLPKDRFSAERLKGVDSTLKIQPAKLEDSAVYLCASSLYNAAISYEQYFGPGTRLTVT.

The chain uses TRBV7-6 and TRBJ1-6; D ambiguous. V was pared by 5 bases and J by 6 bases, with 14 bases between. Germline-derived CDR1 and CDR2 are SGHVS and FNYEAQ. The CDR3 is 15 amino acids. The CDR3 here is CASSPAVGGNSPLHF. The CDR3 DNA reads TGTGCCAGCAGCCCAGCTGTGGGAGGTAATTCACCCCTCCACTTT.

This sequence joins TRBV6-6 and TRBJ2-1; 7 nucleotides agree with TRBD2. V shed 6 bases, J shed 0 bases, and the junction held 5 bases outside the gene matches. Germline V CDR1 and CDR2: MNHNY, SVGAGI (reference sequence). This CDR3 is built from 15 residues. The CDR3 spells CASRPGGSSYNEQFF. The CDR3, as DNA: TGTGCCAGCAGGCCTGGCGGGAGCTCCTACAATGAGCAGTTCTTC.

V usage is TRBV27 and J usage is TRBJ2-3; unclear D gene. The length of the CDR3 is 15 residues. Trimming cost V 0 bases and J 2 bases, with 9 bases left between them. In germline, CDR1 is MNHEY, CDR2 SMNVEV (reference sequence). CDR3 DNA sequence: TGTGCCAGCAGTTTATCGGTCAGTTACACAGATACGCAGTATTTT. Its protein product is CASSLSVSYTDTQYF.

The J gene is TRBJ1-4, the V gene TRBV5-4; D possibly corresponds to TRBD1 (5 bases). V was trimmed by 3 bases and J by 4 bases, leaving 13 bases between them. The V gene's germline CDR1 is SGHNT and CDR2 YYREEE (reference sequence). The CDR3 is made up of 15 amino acids. The DNA for the CDR3 is TGTGCCAGCAGCTCAAGCGGGACGGATAATGAAAAACTGTTTTTT. Protein: CASSSSGTDNEKLFF.

The gene calls are TRBV6-5 and TRBJ2-7; TRBD1 agrees at 7 bases. Germline values: CDR1 MNHEY, CDR2 SVGAGI. J lost 2 bases, V lost 7 bases, and 8 bases had no gene match. This CDR3 is 14 amino acids long. CDR3 amino acids: CASNTMGQTYEQYF. DNA of the CDR3: TGTGCCAGCAACACCATGGGACAGACCTACGAGCAGTACTTC.

The V gene is TRBV25-1, the J gene TRBJ1-1, with 8 bases fitting TRBD1. The CDR3 has 15 amino acids. The germline gives CDR1 MGHDK, CDR2 SYGVNS. Trimming took 5 bases from V and 3 from J; bases not matched to a gene: 8. The CDR3 DNA reads as TGTGCCAGCAGTTGGGGACAGGCGGGGGACACTGAAGCTTTCTTT. Amino acids: CASSWGQAGDTEAFF.

The chain employs TRBV18 and TRBJ1-1; 9 bases are a match to TRBD1. The junction had 6 bases not matched to a gene; V was cut back by 5 bases and J by 5 bases. CDR3 length: 14 amino acids. Germline lookup yields CDR1 KGHSH and CDR2 LQKENI. CDR3: CASSVGQGRTEAFF. The CDR3 DNA is TGTGCCAGCTCAGTGGGACAGGGAAGGACTGAAGCTTTCTTT.

J is TRBJ1-2 and V is TRBV5-1, with D possibly being TRBD1 (5 bases). Germline values: CDR1 SGHRS, CDR2 YFSETQ. This CDR3 region has 13 residues. V dropped 1 base and J dropped 4 bases, with 8 bases sitting between them. The CDR3 region is CASSLTGSYGYTF. CDR3 DNA: TGCGCCAGCAGCTTGACAGGTTCCTATGGCTACACCTTC.

This clone appeared a single time. The chain couples TRBV28 to TRBJ1-6; perhaps TRBD1 as D (6 bases). The germline V gene encodes CDR1 MDHEN and CDR2 SYDVKM. The V gene lost 6 bases and the J gene lost 2 bases, with 11 bases spanning the gap. This CDR3 is built from 15 residues. The CDR3 DNA follows: TGTGCCAGCAGAGTACGGACAGCCTATAATTCACCCCTCCACTTT. Protein sequence: CASRVRTAYNSPLHF. The full variable domain, its missing parts supplied by reference TRBV28 and TRBJ1-6, is DVKVTQSSRYLVKRTGEKVFLECVQDMDHENMFWYRQDPGLGLRLIYFSYDVKMKEKGDIPEGYSVSREKKERFSLILESASTNQTSMYLCASRVRTAYNSPLHFGNGTRLTVT.

V gene TRBV4-1 combines with J gene TRBJ1-1, with 11 bases fitting TRBD1. The germline CDR1 and CDR2 sequences are MGHRA and YSYEKL. The CDR3 contains 14 residues. J gave up 11 bases and V 6 bases, and 11 bases lay outside the gene matches. The chain's CDR3 is CASRPRTGGEGAFF. The CDR3 DNA is TGCGCCAGCAGACCCAGGACAGGGGGCGAAGGTGCTTTCTTT.

The V call is TRBV7-9, the J call TRBJ2-2, with 8 bases that match TRBD2. This CDR3 has 15 residues. The germline V gene has CDR1 SEHNR and CDR2 FQNEAQ (reference sequence). The V gene end was trimmed by 6 bases and the J gene end by 1 base; junction bases not matched to a gene: 4. CDR3 region: CASRLSGVNTGELFF. The CDR3 DNA follows: TGTGCCAGCAGACTTAGCGGGGTGAACACCGGGGAGCTGTTTTTT.

V usage is TRBV3-1 (or the pseudogene TRBV3-2) and J usage is TRBJ2-1; no clear D gene. The germline CDR1 and CDR2 sequences are LGHDT and YNNKEL (reference sequence). With 6 bases removed from V and 8 bases from J, the gap between germline ends came to 14 bases. The CDR3 spans 13 residues. The CDR3 loop is CASSRVGRDEQFF. The CDR3 DNA sequence: TGTGCCAGCAGTCGCGTCGGCCGGGATGAGCAGTTCTTC.

The chain is built from TRBV2 and TRBJ2-5; 7 bases match TRBD2. CDR3 length: 14 residues. Germline CDR1 and CDR2: SNHLY and FYNNEI. V trimming: 8 bases; J trimming: 6 bases; junction bases outside the gene matches: 12. CDR3 sequence (DNA): TGTGCCAGCGTGGAATGGGGGGGTGAGCAGACCCAGTACTTC. This codes for CASVEWGGEQTQYF.

The rearrangement joins TRBV11-2 to TRBJ1-6; 9 bases map to TRBD1. Germline V gene lookup returns CDR1 SGHAT and CDR2 FQNNGV. Losses at the gene ends were 3 bases for V and 10 bases for J; bases not matched to a gene: 4. There are 14 residues in the CDR3. DNA of the CDR3: TGTGCCAGCAGCTTGGGGACAGGGACCTCACCCCTCCACTTT. Amino acid sequence: CASSLGTGTSPLHF.

The V gene is TRBV3-1 (or the pseudogene TRBV3-2), the J gene TRBJ2-3, with 8 bases fitting TRBD2. Germline lookup yields CDR1 LGHDT and CDR2 YNNKEL (reference sequence). Germline trimming cut 0 bases from V and 5 bases from J; bases unmatched to any gene: 10. The length of the CDR3 is 17 residues. This CDR3 reads CASSQDLVLAGRDTQYF. CDR3 DNA: TGTGCCAGCAGCCAAGATCTTGTGCTAGCGGGTAGAGATACGCAGTATTTT.

This clone showed up just once. The chain uses TRBV28 and TRBJ1-3, with TRBD1 matching 7 bases. The germline V gene has CDR1 MDHEN and CDR2 SYDVKM. CDR3 length equals 14 residues. The junction had 7 bases not matched to a gene; V was cut back by 7 bases and J by 4 bases. In DNA form, the CDR3 reads TGTGCCAGCAAGCTACAGGGGACGGGAAACACCATATATTTT. As protein: CASKLQGTGNTIYF.

Comments on this clone: The conserved closing phenylalanine or tryptophan is absent in this CDR3, likely reflecting a read error. The DNA is left out, because the CDR3 cannot be placed on it with certainty; the CDR3 is given as TCRdb lists it. The J gene is TRBJ1-4, the V gene TRBV5-8; the table calls TRBD1, which could not be checked here. Ends included, the CDR3 has 12 residues. CDR1 is SGHTS and CDR2 is YDEGEE in the germline V gene. This CDR3 reads CASSHTHLHPSA.

The chain has TRBV2 and TRBJ1-1; no firm D call. This CDR3 is built from 12 residues. Looked up from germline, CDR1 is SNHLY and CDR2 is FYNNEI. Between the trimmed V and J ends, which lost 6 bases and 6 bases, there was a span of 11 bases. CDR3 in DNA: TGTGCCAGCAGAGATGACGGGGCTGAAGCTTTCTTT. It is translated as CASRDDGAEAFF.

V and J are TRBV4-2 and TRBJ2-7; D possibly corresponds to TRBD1 (5 bases). The CDR3 totals 14 residues. CDR1 LGHNA and CDR2 YNFKEQ come from the germline V gene. Trimming left V 0 bases short and J 3 bases short, with 9 bases between. The CDR3 DNA follows: TGTGCCAGCAGCCAAGATCGAACAGGCTACGAGCAGTACTTC. Translated, it gives CASSQDRTGYEQYF.

V usage is TRBV27 and J usage is TRBJ2-7; D gene unclear. Germline-derived CDR1 and CDR2 are MNHEY and SMNVEV (reference sequence). The CDR3 length is 13 residues. Deletions cut 2 bases from V and 3 bases from J, with 8 bases between. The CDR3 reads CASSLLPDYEQYF. As DNA, the CDR3 is TGTGCCAGCAGTTTACTGCCAGACTACGAGCAGTACTTC.